The rows below give T cell receptor beta chains drawn from one sample of a study of control samples from healthy donors and cancer patients. TCRdb's table, derived via immunoSEQ multiplex PCR, lists solely in-frame clones and lacks some. Seen here are around 140,000 clones, 91% observed once, and the top ten hold approximately 3.2%. Sequencing used blood. The source of these receptors is a man aged 25 to 40 in good health. Both conserved end residues are part of each CDR3. Each record gives: J gene, V gene, CDR3 protein.

j_call: TRBJ1-6; v_call: TRBV6-5; cdr3_aa: CASLVAQGNSPLHF
j_call: TRBJ2-1; v_call: TRBV9; cdr3_aa: CASSVSGVAYNEQFF
j_call: TRBJ2-7; v_call: TRBV6-5; cdr3_aa: CASSAPGVTFYEQYF
j_call: TRBJ2-7; v_call: TRBV2; cdr3_aa: CASSVGQGPFGQYF
j_call: TRBJ2-5; v_call: TRBV30; cdr3_aa: CAWSADQGWGETQYF
j_call: TRBJ1-5; v_call: TRBV10-2; cdr3_aa: CASSEAGTNQPQHF
j_call: TRBJ2-7; v_call: TRBV5-5; cdr3_aa: CASSIDRFSYEQYF
j_call: TRBJ1-1; v_call: TRBV5-4; cdr3_aa: CASSRTGDTEAFF
j_call: TRBJ2-5; v_call: TRBV5-4; cdr3_aa: CASSYGQGVWETQYF
j_call: TRBJ2-1; v_call: TRBV6-4; cdr3_aa: CASSDSSGGANEQFF
j_call: TRBJ1-5; v_call: TRBV15; cdr3_aa: CATSPRLTGINQPQHF
j_call: TRBJ1-5; v_call: TRBV7-3; cdr3_aa: CASSSDRNQPQHF
j_call: TRBJ1-4; v_call: TRBV3-1/TRBV3-2; cdr3_aa: CASSHATFYGATNEKLFF
j_call: TRBJ1-1; v_call: TRBV6-1; cdr3_aa: CASSEGRRVRTEAFF
j_call: TRBJ2-3; v_call: TRBV7-8; cdr3_aa: CASSPGTGGALDTQYF
j_call: TRBJ1-4; v_call: TRBV6-1; cdr3_aa: CASSEAGKSEKLFF
j_call: TRBJ1-1; v_call: TRBV2; cdr3_aa: CASSSQPGQGNTEAFF
j_call: TRBJ2-7; v_call: TRBV3-1/TRBV3-2; cdr3_aa: CASSLTSGGAYEQYF
j_call: TRBJ1-5; v_call: TRBV4-2; cdr3_aa: CASSQEVTGDYLINQPQHF
j_call: TRBJ2-3; v_call: TRBV14; cdr3_aa: CASSQDAGALRTDTQYF
j_call: TRBJ1-1; v_call: TRBV27; cdr3_aa: CASKEGQVTEAFF
j_call: TRBJ2-7; v_call: TRBV4-2; cdr3_aa: CASSQDTGQLYYEQYF
j_call: TRBJ1-6; v_call: TRBV7-9; cdr3_aa: CASSLGAGAGSPLHF
j_call: TRBJ2-3; v_call: TRBV6-5; cdr3_aa: CASSYTTGSTDTQYF
j_call: TRBJ2-2; v_call: TRBV9; cdr3_aa: CASSVENFPRVGELFF
j_call: TRBJ1-2; v_call: TRBV27; cdr3_aa: CASSFGDDYGYTF
j_call: TRBJ1-4; v_call: TRBV6-6; cdr3_aa: CASRGEKLFF
j_call: TRBJ2-7; v_call: TRBV18; cdr3_aa: CASSPGQGTNRAYEQYF
j_call: TRBJ1-1; v_call: TRBV3-1/TRBV3-2; cdr3_aa: CASSLIQGGGEAFF
j_call: TRBJ2-1; v_call: TRBV4-2; cdr3_aa: CASSRTSGGARNEQFF
j_call: TRBJ2-7; v_call: TRBV19; cdr3_aa: CASRGQGFYEQYF
j_call: TRBJ1-2; v_call: TRBV18; cdr3_aa: CASSPRTGDYYGYTF
j_call: TRBJ1-2; v_call: TRBV7-8; cdr3_aa: CASSLVFTTDPLGYTF
j_call: TRBJ2-7; v_call: TRBV6-5; cdr3_aa: CASSYISGRWQYF
j_call: TRBJ2-2; v_call: TRBV11-3; cdr3_aa: CASSLDSGGAATGELFF
j_call: TRBJ2-1; v_call: TRBV10-3; cdr3_aa: CAISESKRGEHEQFF
j_call: TRBJ1-2; v_call: TRBV4-1; cdr3_aa: CASSQSRDTSKTF